This TCR beta chain was identified during a study of blood T cells in healthy people across ages. Next came a second PCR, run for about 6 to 12 cycles, which used a sample-barcoded 5' primer along with a J-beta primer mix. All samples gave at least 2.5 million CDR3-containing paired-end reads. MiXCR, applied by TCRdb to the 5' RACE reads, yields one record per CDR3 protein. There are about 1,600,000 distinct CDR3 sequences in the sample; 40% to 50% occur only once, and 7.9% lies in the top ten. V shed 8 bases and J 5 bases; nucleotides not matched to a gene: 4. CDR1 is SEHNR, CDR2 FQNEAQ, per germline (reference sequence). There are 13 residues in the CDR3.

V and J are TRBV7-9 and TRBJ2-1; 9 bases map to TRBD2. Sequenced sample: blood. The origin of this receptor is a woman in her late teens or twenties in good health. The CDR3 DNA follows: TGTGCCAGCGCGCTAGCGGGGAACAATGAGCAGTTCTTC. The encoded protein is CASALAGNNEQFF.